The 9 T cell receptor beta chains presented below share a single source sample, sequenced in a study of graft-versus-host responses after intestinal transplantation. These TCRs are of unknown antigen specificity. Assay: immunoSEQ multiplex PCR; the TCRdb copy retains only in-frame clones and omits some. The sample comprises approximately 77,000 clones, approximately 91% of which are singletons, and 0.34% rests with the top ten. Sequencing was performed on unstimulated CD4+ T cells sorted from spleen or lymph node cells, taken before intestinal transplant. Receptors originate from a human donor who received an intestinal transplant.

This sequence joins TRBV9 and TRBJ1-3; 7 bases are shared with TRBD1. J gave up 5 bases and V 3 bases, and 2 bases lay outside the gene matches. This CDR3 is 13 amino acids long. Per the germline V gene, CDR1 is SGDLS and CDR2 is YYNGEE. CDR3 sequence: CASSEGQRNTIYF. For the CDR3, the DNA is TGTGCCAGCAGCGAGGGACAGAGAAACACCATATATTTT.

The V and J genes are TRBV28 and TRBJ2-5, with a possible D match to TRBD1 (6 bases). The germline gives CDR1 MDHEN, CDR2 SYDVKM. The CDR3 is 14 amino acids. V lost 3 bases and J 7 bases, leaving 15 bases between the germline ends. CDR3 nucleotides: TGTGCCAGCAGTTTTGGGGGCAGGGTCGCGACCCAGTACTTC. Its translation is CASSFGGRVATQYF.

The sample holds one count of this clone. This chain joins TRBV5-6 and TRBJ2-2; D ambiguous. CDR1 is SGHDT, CDR2 YYEEEE, per germline. This CDR3 comprises 16 residues. V lost 0 bases and J lost 3, with 12 bases in between. The CDR3 DNA reads as TGTGCCAGCAGCTTGGGAAGGAGCGCCCACACCGGGGAGCTGTTTTTT. This sequence encodes CASSLGRSAHTGELFF.

This chain joins TRBV30 and TRBJ1-5; tentatively, D is TRBD1 (5 bases). This CDR3 has 15 amino acids. Trimming shortened V by 0 bases and J by 2 bases, and 11 bases separated the two germline ends. Germline CDR1 and CDR2: GTSNPN and SVGIG (reference sequence). CDR3 DNA: TGTGCCTGGAGTGTACAGGTCAGGGGCAATCAGCCCCAGCATTTT. Its translation: CAWSVQVRGNQPQHF.

This clone was counted a single time. The chain employs TRBV5-1 and TRBJ2-5; unclear D gene. Germline-derived CDR1 and CDR2 are SGHRS and YFSETQ. This CDR3 spans 13 amino acids. Trimming removed 3 bases from V and 5 bases from J, with 11 bases in between. The CDR3 spells CASSSSRRETQYF. The CDR3 bases are TGCGCCAGCAGCTCATCTAGGCGGGAGACCCAGTACTTC.

The chain couples TRBV28 to TRBJ2-7; possibly TRBD1 for D (7 bases). Per germline, CDR1 MDHEN and CDR2 SYDVKM. This CDR3 is built from 14 residues. Trimming shortened V by 8 bases and J by 2 bases, and 16 bases separated the two germline ends. The CDR3 protein is CASGWQGGAYEQYF. The DNA of the CDR3 is TGTGCCAGCGGATGGCAGGGGGGAGCCTACGAGCAGTACTTC. Based on the CDR3 plus reference TRBV28 and TRBJ2-7, the full variable domain is DVKVTQSSRYLVKRTGEKVFLECVQDMDHENMFWYRQDPGLGLRLIYFSYDVKMKEKGDIPEGYSVSREKKERFSLILESASTNQTSMYLCASGWQGGAYEQYFGPGTRLTVT.

The chain carries TRBV21-1 and TRBJ2-5; the D call in the table, TRBD2, was not verified against the DNA. TRBV21-1 is annotated as a pseudogene. The CDR3 length is 18 residues. The CDR3 sequence: CASSKGPGGSRPMETQYF. In DNA, the CDR3 is TGTGCCAGCAGCAAAGGCCCGGGAGGCAGTCGCCCAATGGAGACCCAGTACTTC.

The V gene is TRBV30, the J gene TRBJ2-1; 7 positions agree with TRBD1. In germline, CDR1 is GTSNPN, CDR2 SVGIG (reference sequence). Trimming cost V 2 bases and J 2 bases; bases outside gene matches: 6. CDR3 length: 15 residues. DNA for the CDR3: TGTGCCTGGAGTCTACCGACAGGGACCTACAATGAGCAGTTCTTC. It yields the protein CAWSLPTGTYNEQFF.

The chain uses TRBV28 and TRBJ2-7, with 7 nucleotides matching TRBD1. This CDR3 spans 14 amino acids. The J segment lost 5 bases and the V segment lost 2 bases, leaving 6 bases of the junction unmatched. Germline CDR1 reads MDHEN; CDR2 reads SYDVKM. CDR3 loop: CASSLVDRVDEQYF. The CDR3 DNA follows: TGTGCCAGCAGTTTAGTTGACAGGGTGGACGAGCAGTACTTC. The full variable domain, rest sourced from reference TRBV28 and TRBJ2-7, is DVKVTQSSRYLVKRTGEKVFLECVQDMDHENMFWYRQDPGLGLRLIYFSYDVKMKEKGDIPEGYSVSREKKERFSLILESASTNQTSMYLCASSLVDRVDEQYFGPGTRLTVT.